This T cell receptor beta chain was found in a study of vaccination and CD4 T cells after COVID-19. As for the study in general: In culture, cells were exposed to overlapping spike peptides from SARS-CoV-2, HCoV-NL63, HCoV-OC43 and HCoV-229E. Study observations and caveats: In convalescent patients, a median roughly 86% of reactive clones appeared only post-vaccination.

Sequencing of cultured CD4+ T cell DNA used the Oncomine TCR Beta short-read assay. TCRdb reprocessed the PCR reads with MiXCR, giving one entry per CDR3 protein. The data show around 10,000 distinct CDR3 sequences, about 42% seen once. Worth noting for this clonotype: Its specificity is not known.

The treatment is: roughly nine-day PBMC culture with coronavirus spike peptide pools or control peptides (ViraFEST assay). Germline loops: CDR1 SNHLY, CDR2 FYNNEI. V was cut by 2 bases and J by 6 bases, with 2 bases left in between. This CDR3 has 10 residues. The source of this sequence is a human donor who had recovered from COVID-19. The rearrangement links TRBV2 to TRBJ2-7; D remains unclear. Sequenced input: CD4+ T cells from blood, cultured in vitro. Here the CDR3 DNA reads TGTGCCAGCAGTGAAATCGAGCAGTACTTC. Residues: CASSEIEQYF.